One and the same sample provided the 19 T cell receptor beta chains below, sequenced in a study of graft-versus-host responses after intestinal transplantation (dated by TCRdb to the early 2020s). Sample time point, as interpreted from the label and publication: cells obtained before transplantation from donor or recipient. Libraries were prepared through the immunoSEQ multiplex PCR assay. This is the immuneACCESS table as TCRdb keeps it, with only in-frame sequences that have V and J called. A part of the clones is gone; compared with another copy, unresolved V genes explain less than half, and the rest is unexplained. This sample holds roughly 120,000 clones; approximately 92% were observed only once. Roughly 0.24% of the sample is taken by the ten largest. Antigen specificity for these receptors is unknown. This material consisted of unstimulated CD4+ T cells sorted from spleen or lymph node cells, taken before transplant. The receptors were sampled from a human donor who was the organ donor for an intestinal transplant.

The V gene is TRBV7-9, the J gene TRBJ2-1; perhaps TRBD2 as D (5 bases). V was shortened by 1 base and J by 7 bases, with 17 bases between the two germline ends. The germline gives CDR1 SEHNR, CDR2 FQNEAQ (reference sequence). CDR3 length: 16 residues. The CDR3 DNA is TGTGCCAGCAGCTTAGTTGGGCTAGCTCATCAGAATGAGCAGTTCTTC. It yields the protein CASSLVGLAHQNEQFF.

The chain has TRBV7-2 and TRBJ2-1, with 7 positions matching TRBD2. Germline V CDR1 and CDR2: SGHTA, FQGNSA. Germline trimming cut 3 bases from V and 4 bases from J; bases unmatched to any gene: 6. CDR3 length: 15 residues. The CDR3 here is CASSLVGGRYNEQFF. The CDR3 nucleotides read TGTGCCAGCAGCTTGGTGGGAGGGCGATACAATGAGCAGTTCTTC.

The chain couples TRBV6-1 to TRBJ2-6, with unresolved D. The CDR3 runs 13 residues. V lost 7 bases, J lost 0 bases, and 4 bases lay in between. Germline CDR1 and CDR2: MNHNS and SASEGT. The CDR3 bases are TGTGCCAGCACCCTCTCTGGGGCCAACGTCCTGACTTTC. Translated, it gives CASTLSGANVLTF.

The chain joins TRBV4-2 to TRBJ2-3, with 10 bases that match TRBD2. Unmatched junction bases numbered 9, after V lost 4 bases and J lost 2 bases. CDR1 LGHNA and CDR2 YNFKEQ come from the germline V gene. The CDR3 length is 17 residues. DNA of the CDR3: TGTGCCAGCAGCCCGCGGGGAGCGGGAGGGGACACAGATACGCAGTATTTT. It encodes CASSPRGAGGDTDTQYF.

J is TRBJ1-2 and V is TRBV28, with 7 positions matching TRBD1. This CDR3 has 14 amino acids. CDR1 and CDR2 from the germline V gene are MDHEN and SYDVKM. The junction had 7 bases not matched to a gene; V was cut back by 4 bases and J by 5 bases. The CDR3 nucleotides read TGTGCCAGCAGTTCGGCAGGGGGTTTTTATGGCTACACCTTC. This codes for CASSSAGGFYGYTF.

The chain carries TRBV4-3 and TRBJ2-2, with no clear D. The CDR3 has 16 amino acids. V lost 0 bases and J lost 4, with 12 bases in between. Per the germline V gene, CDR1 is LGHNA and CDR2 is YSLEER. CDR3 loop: CASSQESLAGTGELFF. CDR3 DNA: TGCGCCAGCAGCCAAGAAAGTCTTGCCGGCACCGGGGAGCTGTTTTTT.

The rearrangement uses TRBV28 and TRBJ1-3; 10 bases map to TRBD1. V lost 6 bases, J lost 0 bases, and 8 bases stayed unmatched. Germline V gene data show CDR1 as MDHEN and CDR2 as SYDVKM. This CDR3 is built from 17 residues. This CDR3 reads CASRLGTGARSGNTIYF. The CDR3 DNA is TGTGCCAGCAGGCTCGGGACAGGGGCTCGCTCTGGAAACACCATATATTTT.

CDR3: CASSLGSGSTDTQYF. CDR3 nucleotides: TGTGCCAGCAGCTTAGGTTCCGGGAGCACAGATACGCAGTATTTT. The chain carries TRBV7-2 and TRBJ2-3; no clear D. Germline CDR1 is SGHTA and CDR2 is FQGNSA. The ends were cut back, 1 base at V and 0 bases at J, with 8 bases in the middle. This CDR3 has 15 amino acids.

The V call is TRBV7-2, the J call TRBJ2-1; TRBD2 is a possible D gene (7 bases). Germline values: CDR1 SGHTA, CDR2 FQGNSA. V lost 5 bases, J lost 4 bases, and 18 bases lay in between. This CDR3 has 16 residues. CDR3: CASSPTRGRGYNEQFF. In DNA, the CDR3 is TGTGCCAGCAGCCCGACTCGGGGGAGGGGGTACAATGAGCAGTTCTTC. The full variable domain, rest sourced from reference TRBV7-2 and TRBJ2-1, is GAGVSQSPSNKVTEKGKDVELRCDPISGHTALYWYRQSLGQGLEFLIYFQGNSAPDKSGLPSDRFSAERTGGSVSTLTIQRTQQEDSAVYLCASSPTRGRGYNEQFFGPGTRLTVL.

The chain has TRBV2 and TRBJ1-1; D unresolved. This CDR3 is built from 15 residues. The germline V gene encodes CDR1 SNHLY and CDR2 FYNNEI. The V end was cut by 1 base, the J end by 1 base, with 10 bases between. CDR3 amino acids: CASSEDRAGNTEAFF. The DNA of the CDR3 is TGTGCCAGCAGTGAAGATCGGGCGGGGAACACTGAAGCTTTCTTT.

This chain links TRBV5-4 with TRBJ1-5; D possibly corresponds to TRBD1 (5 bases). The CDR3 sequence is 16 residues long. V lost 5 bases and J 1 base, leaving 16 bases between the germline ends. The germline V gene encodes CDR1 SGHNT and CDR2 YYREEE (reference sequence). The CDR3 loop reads CASRDTQIRSNQPQHF. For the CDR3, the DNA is TGTGCCAGCAGGGACACACAAATACGGAGCAATCAGCCCCAGCATTTT.

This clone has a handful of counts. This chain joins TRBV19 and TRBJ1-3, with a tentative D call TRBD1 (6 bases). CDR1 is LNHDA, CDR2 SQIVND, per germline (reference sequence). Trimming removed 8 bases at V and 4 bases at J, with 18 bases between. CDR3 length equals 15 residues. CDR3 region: CASGAPQGAGNTIYF. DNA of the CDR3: TGTGCCAGTGGAGCCCCACAGGGTGCAGGAAACACCATATATTTT.

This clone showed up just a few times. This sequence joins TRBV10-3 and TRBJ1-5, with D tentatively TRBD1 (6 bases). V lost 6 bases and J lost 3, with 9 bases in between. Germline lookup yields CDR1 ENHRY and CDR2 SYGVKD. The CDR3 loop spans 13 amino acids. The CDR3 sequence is CAIRDSLNQPQHF. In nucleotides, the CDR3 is TGTGCCATCAGGGACAGCCTCAATCAGCCCCAGCATTTT.

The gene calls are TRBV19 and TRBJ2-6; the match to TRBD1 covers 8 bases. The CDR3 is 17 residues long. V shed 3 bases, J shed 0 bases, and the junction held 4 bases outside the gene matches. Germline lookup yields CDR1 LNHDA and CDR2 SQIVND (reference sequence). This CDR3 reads CASSIYTGGSGANVLTF. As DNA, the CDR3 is TGTGCCAGTAGTATTTATACAGGGGGCTCTGGGGCCAACGTCCTGACTTTC.

The DNA for the CDR3 is TGTGCCAGCAGCTACGATAAGAACACCATATATTTT. This codes for CASSYDKNTIYF. The J gene is TRBJ1-3, the V gene TRBV5-4; D gene unclear. The CDR3 spans 12 residues. The V end was cut by 3 bases, the J end by 7 bases, with 8 bases between. Germline CDR1 and CDR2: SGHNT and YYREEE (reference sequence).

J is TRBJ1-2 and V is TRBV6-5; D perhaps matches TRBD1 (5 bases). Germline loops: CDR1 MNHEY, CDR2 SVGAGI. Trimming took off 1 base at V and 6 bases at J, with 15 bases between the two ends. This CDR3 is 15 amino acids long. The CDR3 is CASSYWTGGTDGYTF. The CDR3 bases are TGTGCCAGCAGTTACTGGACTGGGGGAACAGATGGCTACACCTTC.

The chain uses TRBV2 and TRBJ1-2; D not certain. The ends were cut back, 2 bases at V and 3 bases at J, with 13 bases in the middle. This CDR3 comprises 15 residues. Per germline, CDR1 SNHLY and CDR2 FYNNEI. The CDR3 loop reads CASSELKGRYYGYTF. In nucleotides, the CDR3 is TGTGCCAGCAGTGAACTGAAGGGCAGATACTATGGCTACACCTTC.

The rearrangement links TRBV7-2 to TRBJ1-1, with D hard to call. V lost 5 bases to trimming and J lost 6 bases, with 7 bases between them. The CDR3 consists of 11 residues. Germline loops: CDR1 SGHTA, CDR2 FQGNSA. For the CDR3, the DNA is TGTGCCAGCAGCGACTCAGCTGAAGCTTTCTTT. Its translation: CASSDSAEAFF.

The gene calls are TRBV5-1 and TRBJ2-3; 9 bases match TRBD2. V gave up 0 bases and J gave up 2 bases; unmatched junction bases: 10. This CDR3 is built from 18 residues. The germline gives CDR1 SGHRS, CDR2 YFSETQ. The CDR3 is CASSLDGSGGGTTDTQYF. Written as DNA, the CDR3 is TGCGCCAGCAGCTTGGACGGTAGCGGGGGCGGCACCACAGATACGCAGTATTTT. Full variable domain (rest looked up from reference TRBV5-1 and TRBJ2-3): KAGVTQTPRYLIKTRGQQVTLSCSPISGHRSVSWYQQTPGQGLQFLFEYFSETQRNKGNFPGRFSGRQFSNSRSEMNVSTLELGDSALYLCASSLDGSGGGTTDTQYFGPGTRLTVL.